This T cell receptor (beta chain) was documented in a study of blood T cell repertoires in COVID-19. Looking at the study overall: COVID-19 samples collected from the United States, Italy and Spain covered acute and convalescent phases.

The CDR3 is made up of 13 amino acids. V gave up 5 bases and J gave up 4 bases, with 12 bases separating them. The germline gives CDR1 MNHEY, CDR2 SVGAGI. Original methodology: Estimates of nucleated cell counts were drawn from the amplification of reference gene primers. The table came from immunoSEQ multiplex PCR; TCRdb's copy has only in-frame clones and leaves some out. V and J calls and clone size are those listed in that table; D and trimming were worked out from the DNA. The repertoire holds around 70,000 clones, around 88% seen once, with 0.58% in the top ten. The sequence came from a man aged 55 to 70 with acute or convalescent COVID-19. This chain uses TRBV6-5 with TRBJ2-7; D not resolved. Sequences were obtained from peripheral blood. CDR3 in amino acids: CASSPSGVYEQYF. In DNA form, the CDR3 reads TGTGCCAGCAGTCCTTCAGGTGTTTACGAGCAGTACTTC.